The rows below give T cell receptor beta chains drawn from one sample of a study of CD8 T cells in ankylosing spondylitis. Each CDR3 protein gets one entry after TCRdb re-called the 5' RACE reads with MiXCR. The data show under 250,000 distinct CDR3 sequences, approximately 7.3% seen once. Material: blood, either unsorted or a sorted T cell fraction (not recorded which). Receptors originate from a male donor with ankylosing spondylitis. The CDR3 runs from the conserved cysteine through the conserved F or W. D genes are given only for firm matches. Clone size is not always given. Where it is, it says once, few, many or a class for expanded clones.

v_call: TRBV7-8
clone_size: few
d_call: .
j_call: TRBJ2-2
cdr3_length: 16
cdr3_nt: TGTGCCAGCAGCTCGACAGGGAGGGCCGGAACCGGGGAGCTGTTTTTT
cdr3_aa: CASSSTGRAGTGELFF

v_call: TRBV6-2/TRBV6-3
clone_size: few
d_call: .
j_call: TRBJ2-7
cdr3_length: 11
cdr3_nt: TGTGCCAGCATCAATGGGTACGAGCAGTACTTC
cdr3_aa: CASINGYEQYF

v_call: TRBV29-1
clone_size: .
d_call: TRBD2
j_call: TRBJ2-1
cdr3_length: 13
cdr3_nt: TGCAGCGGAGGACTAGCGGGGGCCAATGAGCAGTTCTTC
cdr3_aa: CSGGLAGANEQFF

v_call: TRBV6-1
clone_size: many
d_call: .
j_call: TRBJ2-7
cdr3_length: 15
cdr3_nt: TGTGCCAGCAGTGCCCCCGGGGCGGGACGTCGTGAGCAGTACTTC
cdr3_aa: CASSAPGAGRREQYF

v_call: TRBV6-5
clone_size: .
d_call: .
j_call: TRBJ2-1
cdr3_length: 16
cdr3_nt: TGTGCCAGCAGTTACGCCGCTACGGAGTATTACAATGAGCAGTTCTTC
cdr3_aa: CASSYAATEYYNEQFF

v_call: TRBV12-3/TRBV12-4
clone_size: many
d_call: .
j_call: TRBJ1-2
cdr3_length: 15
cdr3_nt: TGTGCCAGCAGCAGTCCGGGATCCGCTTTGGGGGGCTACACCTTC
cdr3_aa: CASSSPGSALGGYTF

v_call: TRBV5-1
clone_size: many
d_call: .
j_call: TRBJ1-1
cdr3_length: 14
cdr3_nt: TGCGCCAGCAGCTTGGAAGGGGCGTTCACTGAAGCTTTCTTT
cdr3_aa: CASSLEGAFTEAFF

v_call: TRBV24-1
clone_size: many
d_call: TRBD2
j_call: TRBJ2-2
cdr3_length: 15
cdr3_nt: TGTGCCACCAGTGACCTAAGACTAGCGCGGCGGGAGCTGTTTTTT
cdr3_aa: CATSDLRLARRELFF

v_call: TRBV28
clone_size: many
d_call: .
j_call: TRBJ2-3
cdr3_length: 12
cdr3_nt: TGTGCCAGCACCCGATACACAGATACGCAGTATTTT
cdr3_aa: CASTRYTDTQYF

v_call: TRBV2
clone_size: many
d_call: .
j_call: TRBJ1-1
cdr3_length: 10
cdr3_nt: TGTGCCAGCAGCTTGAGCGAGGCTTTCTTT
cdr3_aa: CASSLSEAFF

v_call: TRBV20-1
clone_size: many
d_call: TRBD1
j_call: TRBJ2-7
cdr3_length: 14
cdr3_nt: TGCAGTGCTAATGATCAGACAGGGTATAACGAGCAGTACTTC
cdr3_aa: CSANDQTGYNEQYF

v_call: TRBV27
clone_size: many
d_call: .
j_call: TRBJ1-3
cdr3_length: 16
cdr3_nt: TGTGCCAGCAGTTTCGTTGGCAGGAGCTCTGGAAACACCATATATTTT
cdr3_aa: CASSFVGRSSGNTIYF

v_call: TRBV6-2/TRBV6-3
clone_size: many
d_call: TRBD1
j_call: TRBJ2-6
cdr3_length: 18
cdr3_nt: TGTGCCAGCAGTGCTTCCAGACAGGGGGCAGGAGGGGCCAACGTCCTGACTTTC
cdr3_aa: CASSASRQGAGGANVLTF

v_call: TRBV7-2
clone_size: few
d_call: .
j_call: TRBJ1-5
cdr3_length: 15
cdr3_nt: TGTGCCAGCAGCTCCGGACGGTATAGCAATCAGCCCCAGCATTTT
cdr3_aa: CASSSGRYSNQPQHF

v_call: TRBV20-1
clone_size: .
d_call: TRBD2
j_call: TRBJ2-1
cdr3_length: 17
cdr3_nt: TGCAGTGCTAGCCCTTCGGGACTAGCGGGAGTAAGGGATGAGCAGTTCTTC
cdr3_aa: CSASPSGLAGVRDEQFF

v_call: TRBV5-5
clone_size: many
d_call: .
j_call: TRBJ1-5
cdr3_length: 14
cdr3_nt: TGTGCCAGCAGCCGGGGCGTAAGCAATCAGCCCCAGCATTTT
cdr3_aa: CASSRGVSNQPQHF

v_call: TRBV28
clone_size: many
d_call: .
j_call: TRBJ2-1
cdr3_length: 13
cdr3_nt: TGTGCCAGCAGTTTTTCGGAGGGATATGAGCAGTTCTTC
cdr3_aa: CASSFSEGYEQFF

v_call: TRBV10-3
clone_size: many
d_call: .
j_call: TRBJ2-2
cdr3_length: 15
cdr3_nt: TGTGCCATCAGCACCGGGACGGTGAACACCGGGGAGCTGTTTTTT
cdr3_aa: CAISTGTVNTGELFF

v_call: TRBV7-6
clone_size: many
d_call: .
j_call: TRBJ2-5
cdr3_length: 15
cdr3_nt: TGTGCCAGCAGCTTAGGCCAGGGGGGCGAAAAGACCCAGTACTTC
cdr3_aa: CASSLGQGGEKTQYF

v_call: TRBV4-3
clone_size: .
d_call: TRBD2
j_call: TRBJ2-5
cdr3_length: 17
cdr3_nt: TGCGCCAGCAGCCAAGATGAAGGACTAGCAGACCAAGAGACCCAGTACTTC
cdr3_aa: CASSQDEGLADQETQYF

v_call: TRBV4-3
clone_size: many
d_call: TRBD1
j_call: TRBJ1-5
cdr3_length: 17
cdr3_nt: TGCGCCAGCAGCCAAGATTTAGGGACAGAGGTATGGCAGCCCCAGCATTTT
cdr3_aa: CASSQDLGTEVWQPQHF

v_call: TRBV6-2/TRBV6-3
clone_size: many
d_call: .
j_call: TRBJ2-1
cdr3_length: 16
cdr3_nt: TGTGCCAGCAGTTACTCCGGGACTTACCTCTACAATGAGCAGTTCTTC
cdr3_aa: CASSYSGTYLYNEQFF

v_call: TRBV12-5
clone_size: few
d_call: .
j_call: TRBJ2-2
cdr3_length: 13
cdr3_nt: TGTGCTAGTGGTTTGGGGGGGGCCGGGGAGCTGTTTTTT
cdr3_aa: CASGLGGAGELFF

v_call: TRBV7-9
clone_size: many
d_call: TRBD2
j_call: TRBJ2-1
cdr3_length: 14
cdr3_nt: TGTGCCAGCAGCTCGCGAGCGGGGAACAATGAGCAGTTCTTC
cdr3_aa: CASSSRAGNNEQFF